The 2 T cell receptor beta chains listed next were all sequenced from one sample in a study of CD8+ T cells in alopecia areata. Treatment specified: oral pan-JAK inhibitor, 5-10 mg twice daily. As the sequencing template, cDNA was produced by extracting RNA and reverse transcribing it. Profiled with immunoSEQ multiplex PCR; TCRdb holds only in-frame clones, not every one. Among fewer than 250,000 clones listed, roughly 44% were seen once. This sample comprised CD4+ T cells sorted from blood, obtained around week 36, from a patient treated with tofacitinib. The receptors stem from a human donor with alopecia areata.

The chain has TRBV28 and TRBJ2-7; 9 positions match TRBD1. Trimming at V came to 7 bases and at J to 5 bases, leaving 6 bases not matched to a gene. Germline CDR1 and CDR2: MDHEN and SYDVKM. The CDR3 spans 13 residues. CDR3 nucleotides: TGTGCCAGCACTCACAGGGGGCGCAACGAGCAGTACTTC. Translating it yields CASTHRGRNEQYF.

This clone was detected only a few times. V and J are TRBV11-2 and TRBJ2-1, with no clear D. The germline gives CDR1 SGHAT, CDR2 FQNNGV. Trimming stripped 3 bases from V and 3 bases from J, with 9 bases between. CDR3 length: 14 amino acids. The CDR3 sequence is CASSFSLLYNEQFF. Here the CDR3 DNA reads TGTGCCAGCAGCTTTTCGCTACTCTACAATGAGCAGTTCTTC.